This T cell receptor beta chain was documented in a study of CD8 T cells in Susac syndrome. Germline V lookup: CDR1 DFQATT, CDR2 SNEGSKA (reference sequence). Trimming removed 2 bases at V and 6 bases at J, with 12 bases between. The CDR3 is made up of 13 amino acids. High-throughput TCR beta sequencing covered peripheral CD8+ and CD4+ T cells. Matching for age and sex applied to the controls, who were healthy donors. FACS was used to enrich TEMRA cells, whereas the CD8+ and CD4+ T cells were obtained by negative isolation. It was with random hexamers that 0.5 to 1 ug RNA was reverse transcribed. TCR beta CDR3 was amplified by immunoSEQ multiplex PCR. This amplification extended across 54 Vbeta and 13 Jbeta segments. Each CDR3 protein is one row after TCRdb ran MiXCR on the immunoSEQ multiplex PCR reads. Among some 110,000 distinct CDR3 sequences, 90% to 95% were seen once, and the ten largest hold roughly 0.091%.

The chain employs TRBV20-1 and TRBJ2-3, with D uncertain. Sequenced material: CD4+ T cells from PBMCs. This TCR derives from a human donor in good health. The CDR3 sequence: CSARFDGPDTQYF. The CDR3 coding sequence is TGCAGTGCTAGATTCGACGGCCCCGATACGCAGTATTTT.